These T cell receptor beta chains were read from a single sample in a study of blood T cell repertoires in COVID-19. Clones were sequenced by immunoSEQ multiplex PCR, and TCRdb holds only the in-frame ones, with some missing. The sample includes around 46,000 clones, 86% of them seen just once. Input material: peripheral blood. The receptors shown here come from a man aged 35 to 55 with active COVID-19. Both conserved end residues are part of each CDR3. D genes are given only for firm matches. Size is stated for part of the rows, as once, few or many counts, or as a class when the clone is expanded.

DNA,CDR3,V,J,D,size
TGTGCCAGCAGCCCCCGACAGGGCAGCTCTGGGGCCAACGTCCTGACTTTC,CASSPRQGSSGANVLTF,TRBV4-2,TRBJ2-6,TRBD1,NA
TGCGCCAGCAGTCGCCAGCTCCGGGACACAGGATCCACAGATACGCAGTATTTT,CASSRQLRDTGSTDTQYF,TRBV23-1,TRBJ2-3,NA,NA
TGTGCCAGCAGCCAAGCCTTGGGACTAGCGGGAGCGCCGGGAAACACCGGGGAGCTGTTTTTT,CASSQALGLAGAPGNTGELFF,TRBV3-1/TRBV3-2,TRBJ2-2,TRBD2,NA
TGTGCCAGCAGCCTGACAGGGGAGGACTATGGCTACACCTTC,CASSLTGEDYGYTF,TRBV2,TRBJ1-2,TRBD1,NA
TGTGCCAGCAGCCGAGGCAGCCTCGCTAAAGCTTTCTTT,CASSRGSLAKAFF,TRBV14,TRBJ1-1,NA,NA
TGTGCCAGCTCACCAGTTGAGAGGTCAGGGAGGGCCAAAAACATTCAGTACTTC,CASSPVERSGRAKNIQYF,TRBV18,TRBJ2-4,NA,NA
TGTGCCAGCAGCTTAACGATCCGGGACACTGAAGCTTTCTTT,CASSLTIRDTEAFF,TRBV11-2,TRBJ1-1,NA,NA
TGCGCCAGCAGCTTGTATGACAGAAACTATGGCTACACCTTC,CASSLYDRNYGYTF,TRBV5-1,TRBJ1-2,NA,NA
TGTGCCATCAGTGGTAGCATGAACACTGAAGCTTTCTTT,CAISGSMNTEAFF,TRBV10-3,TRBJ1-1,NA,NA
TGTGCCAGCAGTAGGGGAGGAGGTACTGAAGCTTTCTTT,CASSRGGGTEAFF,TRBV6-2/TRBV6-3,TRBJ1-1,NA,NA
TGTGCCACGGGGGGGGCGGATTCCACAGATACGCAGTATTTT,CATGGADSTDTQYF,TRBV24-1,TRBJ2-3,NA,NA
TGTGCCTGGATGGGGGGGGTAAGCTACACCTTC,CAWMGGVSYTF,TRBV30,TRBJ1-2,NA,NA
TGTGCCAGTAGTACCCAGGGAGGGACTGAAGCTTTCTTT,CASSTQGGTEAFF,TRBV19,TRBJ1-1,NA,NA
TGCGCCAGCTGGGTTGGGAGGGGGAACACTGAAGCTTTCTTT,CASWVGRGNTEAFF,TRBV5-1,TRBJ1-1,NA,NA
TGCGCCAGCAGCTTGGCAGGGCCAACTAATGAAAAACTGTTTTTT,CASSLAGPTNEKLFF,TRBV5-1,TRBJ1-4,NA,NA
TGTGCCAGCAGCTTACTACCCTTAAGCGGGAGGGACCCCACCGGGGAGCTGTTTTTT,CASSLLPLSGRDPTGELFF,TRBV7-6,TRBJ2-2,TRBD2,NA
TGTGCCAGCAGTTTACTGGCCCCAGCAGGGGGACCTCCCTACGAGCAGTACTTC,CASSLLAPAGGPPYEQYF,TRBV27,TRBJ2-7,TRBD1,once
TGTGCCAGCAGTGAAAGGAGCCGGGAGGCTGGAAACACCATATATTTT,CASSERSREAGNTIYF,TRBV6-1,TRBJ1-3,NA,few
TGTGCCAGCAAACCCCGACAGGGCTCCTACAATGAGCAGTTCTTC,CASKPRQGSYNEQFF,TRBV6-5,TRBJ2-1,TRBD1,NA
TGTGCCAGCAGCTTAGGTCTAGACAGCTACACTGAAGCTTTCTTT,CASSLGLDSYTEAFF,TRBV11-2,TRBJ1-1,NA,NA
TGTGCCAGCAGCCCTGTAGGGGGCCCAAATAATTCACCCCTCCACTTT,CASSPVGGPNNSPLHF,TRBV4-2,TRBJ1-6,TRBD1,once
TGCGCCAGCAGCTTGGCCGGGACTAGCGGGAAAGAGACCCAGTACTTC,CASSLAGTSGKETQYF,TRBV5-1,TRBJ2-5,TRBD2,NA
TGTGCCTGGAGTGTGCGGGGAGAAAAACTGTTTTTT,CAWSVRGEKLFF,TRBV30,TRBJ1-4,NA,NA
TGTGCCAGCAGTATCGGACAGGGTTCTAATTCACCCCTCCACTTT,CASSIGQGSNSPLHF,TRBV19,TRBJ1-6,TRBD1,once
TGTGCCAGCAGCCCTAACGGCGATTTTGACAGACACACTGAAGCTTTCTTT,CASSPNGDFDRHTEAFF,TRBV7-2,TRBJ1-1,NA,NA
TGTGCCAGCTCACCAGAAAGGCAGGGGGCGCGCGGCTACACCTTC,CASSPERQGARGYTF,TRBV18,TRBJ1-2,TRBD1,NA
TGTGCCAGCAGCTTAGGGGGACAGGGGGCTTACTATGGCTACACCTTC,CASSLGGQGAYYGYTF,TRBV11-2,TRBJ1-2,TRBD1,NA
TGTGCCAGCAGTTCTCTCGGATACCTGGACAGCAATGGCTACACCTTC,CASSSLGYLDSNGYTF,TRBV28,TRBJ1-2,NA,NA
TGCGCCAGCAGCCAAGGGCCTTGGAGGACTAGCGTGGACGAGCAGTACTTC,CASSQGPWRTSVDEQYF,TRBV4-1,TRBJ2-7,TRBD2,NA
TGTGCCAGCAGTCCCCCGGGGAACTCCTACAATGAGCAGTTCTTC,CASSPPGNSYNEQFF,TRBV7-3,TRBJ2-1,NA,NA
TGTGCCAGCAGTTTCCTACGTGCACCCCTCCACTTT,CASSFLRAPLHF,TRBV27,TRBJ1-6,NA,NA
TGTGCCAGCAGCGTTAGTGGAACAGTGGAGACCCAGTACTTC,CASSVSGTVETQYF,TRBV9,TRBJ2-5,NA,NA
TGTGCCAGTAGTATCCCTGGAGAGGATACGCAGTATTTT,CASSIPGEDTQYF,TRBV19,TRBJ2-3,NA,NA
TGTGCCAGCTGGGGGGGAACCAATTCACCCCTCCACTTT,CASWGGTNSPLHF,TRBV18,TRBJ1-6,NA,NA
TGTGCCAGCAGTTCCCAAGTGACTAGCGGGAGTCGCTTTAGGGCTGAGCAGTTCTTC,CASSSQVTSGSRFRAEQFF,TRBV28,TRBJ2-1,TRBD2,NA
TGTGCCAGCAGTTTGTCGCCTGCGGGAGGGAGTAGGGAGCAGTTCTTC,CASSLSPAGGSREQFF,TRBV6-5,TRBJ2-1,TRBD2,NA
TGCGCCAGCAGCCTTACTAGCGGGCCCTACAATGAGCAGTTCTTC,CASSLTSGPYNEQFF,TRBV10-1,TRBJ2-1,TRBD2,NA
TGTGCCAGCAGCCCCACCGGGACTAGCGGTGCCTACGAGCAGTACTTC,CASSPTGTSGAYEQYF,TRBV2,TRBJ2-7,TRBD2,once
TGTGCCAGCAGCTTGGGGCAGGGTTTGCGCGAGCAGTACTTC,CASSLGQGLREQYF,TRBV5-6,TRBJ2-7,NA,few
TGTGCCAGCAGCCTTACGACAGGGCAGGAGCAGTACTTC,CASSLTTGQEQYF,TRBV11-2,TRBJ2-7,TRBD1,NA
TGTGCCAGCAGGGCTGAAGTTACCGGGGAGCTGTTTTTT,CASRAEVTGELFF,TRBV2,TRBJ2-2,NA,few
TGCGCCAGCAGCTTCGCGGCCGGACAGAACAATGAGCAGTTCTTC,CASSFAAGQNNEQFF,TRBV5-1,TRBJ2-1,NA,NA
TGTGCCAGCAGTACAGACAGGGGTTTCATGAACACTGAAGCTTTCTTT,CASSTDRGFMNTEAFF,TRBV28,TRBJ1-1,TRBD1,NA
TGCGCCAGCAGCGAGGGACTAGCGGGAGGGGACACAGATACGCAGTATTTT,CASSEGLAGGDTDTQYF,TRBV5-1,TRBJ2-3,TRBD2,NA
TGTGCCAGCAGTTATGATCCTAGCGGGAACCCCCCAACAGTTGAGCAGTTCTTC,CASSYDPSGNPPTVEQFF,TRBV6-2/TRBV6-3,TRBJ2-1,TRBD2,NA
TGTGCCAGTAGTCGGACAGGGAGCTCCTACAATGAGCAGTTCTTC,CASSRTGSSYNEQFF,TRBV19,TRBJ2-1,TRBD1,NA
TGTGCCAGCAGCTCCCTTTCAACAGTGGCTAATGAAAAACTGTTTTTT,CASSSLSTVANEKLFF,TRBV7-8,TRBJ1-4,NA,NA
TGTGCCTGGTCGAGAAGCAGGCTCCAAGAGACCCAGTACTTC,CAWSRSRLQETQYF,TRBV30,TRBJ2-5,NA,once
TGTGCCAGCAGTACCTCGGACAGGGAGCAGCCCCAGCATTTT,CASSTSDREQPQHF,TRBV27,TRBJ1-5,TRBD1,NA
TGTGCCAGCAGCCCCGGGACTAGCGGGAGTTTCCTCGGGCACAATGAGCAGTTCTTC,CASSPGTSGSFLGHNEQFF,TRBV5-4,TRBJ2-1,TRBD2,NA
TGTGCCAGCAGCTCCCGTAAAGCGGGCGATTACGAGCAGTACTTC,CASSSRKAGDYEQYF,TRBV7-2,TRBJ2-7,NA,NA
TGTGCCAGCAGCCCCCGACTAGCGGGGGGATACAATGAGCAGTTCTTC,CASSPRLAGGYNEQFF,TRBV9,TRBJ2-1,TRBD2,NA